The 8 T cell receptor beta chains listed next were all sequenced from one sample in a study of cytomegalovirus exposure and HLA in healthy donors. Amplification used 60 Vbeta primers and 13 Jbeta primers. Data came from immunoSEQ multiplex PCR; TCRdb stores just in-frame clones and leaves some out. Among fewer than 250,000 clones, 82% were seen once, and the ten largest hold roughly 6%. The sequenced material came from PBMCs. All receptors come from a man aged 35-49 years in good health and CMV-seropositive.

V and J are TRBV7-2 and TRBJ1-3; D is uncertain. The V gene lost 1 base and the J gene lost 0 bases, with 7 bases spanning the gap. The CDR3 totals 15 residues. Germline CDR1 and CDR2: SGHTA and FQGNSA. The chain's CDR3 is CASSLGAGSGNTIYF. CDR3 coding DNA: TGTGCCAGCAGCTTAGGGGCAGGCTCTGGAAACACCATATATTTT.

The CDR3 protein is CASTTGSSYNEQFF. The CDR3 region has the DNA TGTGCCAGCACTACCGGGAGCTCCTACAATGAGCAGTTCTTC. V and J are TRBV6-6 and TRBJ2-1, with D possibly being TRBD2 (6 bases). Trimming shortened V by 7 bases and J by 0 bases, and 10 bases separated the two germline ends. The CDR3 contains 14 residues. The germline V gene encodes CDR1 MNHNY and CDR2 SVGAGI (reference sequence).

The chain employs TRBV9 and TRBJ2-2, with D perhaps TRBD2 (6 bases). The CDR3 runs 15 residues. V was clipped by 2 bases and J by 3 bases, with 11 bases between them. CDR1 is SGDLS, CDR2 YYNGEE, per germline. This chain's CDR3 is CASSVGGYDTGELFF. CDR3 bases: TGTGCCAGCAGCGTCGGAGGGTATGACACCGGGGAGCTGTTTTTT.

The chain joins TRBV5-1 to TRBJ2-7; 8 bases are shared with TRBD1. Germline lookup yields CDR1 SGHRS and CDR2 YFSETQ. After removal of 3 bases from V and 7 bases from J, the junction contained 9 bases not matched to a gene. This CDR3 has 14 residues. CDR3 DNA sequence: TGCGCCAGCAGCTATCGACAGGGGCATAGGGAGCAGTACGTC. Its protein product is CASSYRQGHREQYV.

The chain carries TRBV19 and TRBJ2-3; 8 nucleotides match TRBD2. Trimming at V came to 6 bases and at J to 2 bases, leaving 7 bases not matched to a gene. The germline V gene has CDR1 LNHDA and CDR2 SQIVND (reference sequence). There are 15 residues in the CDR3. The chain's CDR3 is CASRAAGEITDTQYF. The CDR3, as DNA: TGTGCCAGTAGGGCAGCGGGAGAAATCACAGATACGCAGTATTTT.

The J gene is TRBJ2-1, the V gene TRBV9; 8 bases are shared with TRBD1. Looked up from germline, CDR1 is SGDLS and CDR2 is YYNGEE. Trimming cost V 4 bases and J 1 base; bases outside gene matches: 4. The CDR3 totals 15 residues. CDR3 DNA: TGTGCCAGCAGCACAGGGGGGAGTTCCTACAATGAGCAGTTCTTC. This codes for CASSTGGSSYNEQFF.

The chain links TRBV9 to TRBJ2-7, with D possibly TRBD1 on 5 matching bases. The CDR3 contains 12 residues. CDR1 is SGDLS, CDR2 YYNGEE, per germline. The V end was cut by 3 bases, the J end by 7 bases, with 11 bases between. The CDR3 DNA reads as TGTGCCAGCAGCGGACAGCTCGGGGAGCAGTACTTC. This codes for CASSGQLGEQYF. Full variable domain (remainder filled in from reference TRBV9 and TRBJ2-7): DSGVTQTPKHLITATGQRVTLRCSPRSGDLSVYWYQQSLDQGLQFLIQYYNGEERAKGNILERFSAQQFPDLHSELNLSSLELGDSALYFCASSGQLGEQYFGPGTRLTVT.

The chain combines TRBV9 with TRBJ2-1; TRBD2 agrees at 10 bases. The CDR3 contains 16 residues. The junction had 5 bases not matched to a gene; V was cut back by 0 bases and J by 5 bases. Germline assignment: CDR1 SGDLS and CDR2 YYNGEE. CDR3 protein: CASSVGQREGNNEQFF. The CDR3 nucleotides are TGTGCCAGCAGCGTAGGTCAGCGGGAGGGGAACAATGAGCAGTTCTTC.